The 15 T cell receptor beta chains reported below all come from one sample, sequenced in a study of read filtering for tumor transcriptome and immune sequencing. Molecular barcoded adaptors covering alpha/delta and beta/gamma chains were used on about 390 ng RNA. TCRdb analysed the reads with MiXCR anew, one entry per CDR3 protein. The data contain around 140,000 distinct CDR3 sequences, 13% of them singletons. Input material: a population of CD138-negative cells sorted from bone marrow. Every receptor here comes from a donor at least 40 years old with multiple myeloma.

This clonotype occurred many times. The rearrangement uses TRBV30 and TRBJ1-1; 7 bases are shared with TRBD1. CDR3 length: 14 residues. Germline CDR1 and CDR2: GTSNPN and SVGIG (reference sequence). After removal of 2 bases from V and 3 bases from J, the junction contained 6 bases not matched to a gene. CDR3 nucleotides: TGTGCCTGGAGTCTATCAGGGGGATACACTGAAGCTTTCTTT. Translating gives CAWSLSGGYTEAFF.

Turning to this clonotype: This may stem from a read error, because a much larger clone lies one nucleotide away. The chain is built from TRBV2 and TRBJ2-7, with no clear D. V was clipped by 3 bases and J by 2 bases, with 11 bases between them. Germline values: CDR1 SNHLY, CDR2 FYNNEI. The CDR3 is made up of 14 amino acids. The CDR3 DNA reads as TGTGCCAGCAGTGATCTGGCAGAGCCCTACGAGCAGTACTTC. Translating gives CASSDLAEPYEQYF.

The chain joins TRBV10-2 to TRBJ1-5, with D maybe TRBD1 (5 bases). CDR1 and CDR2 (germline): WSHSY, SAAADI. The germline V and J ends were trimmed by 1 base and 1 base, with 8 bases remaining between them. The CDR3 loop spans 15 amino acids. The CDR3 sequence: CASSEFRASNQPQHF. CDR3 sequence (DNA): TGCGCCAGCAGTGAGTTCAGGGCAAGCAATCAGCCCCAGCATTTT.

This clonotype appeared a few times. Given a much more abundant clone one base away, this may be a read error. The genes are TRBV4-1 and TRBJ1-5; a possible D gene is TRBD1 (5 bases). The CDR3 consists of 15 residues. CDR1 is MGHRA and CDR2 is YSYEKL in the germline V gene. The CDR3 here is CASGHPDRINQPQHF. CDR3 coding DNA: TGCGCCAGCGGCCATCCTGACAGAATCAATCAGCCCCAGCATTTT.

This clonotype was seen ten or more times. V and J are TRBV19 and TRBJ2-4, with D possibly TRBD2 on 6 matching bases. The germline V and J ends were trimmed by 1 base and 14 bases, with 15 bases remaining between them. The germline V gene has CDR1 LNHDA and CDR2 SQIVND (reference sequence). CDR3 length: 13 residues. DNA of the CDR3: TGTGCCAGTAGTATAGGGATGGCGGGACGTGAGTACTTC. Protein product: CASSIGMAGREYF. Looking up the rest from reference TRBV19 and TRBJ2-4 gives the full variable domain: DGGITQSPKYLFRKEGQNVTLSCEQNLNHDAMYWYRQDPGQGLRLIYYSQIVNDFQKGDIAEGYSVSREKKESFPLTVTSAQKNPTAFYLCASSIGMAGREYFGAGTRLSVL.

This clonotype was detected ten times or more. This chain uses TRBV20-1 with TRBJ2-7; 9 bases fit TRBD1. Germline loops: CDR1 DFQATT, CDR2 SNEGSKA (reference sequence). There are 14 residues in the CDR3. Trimming at V came to 7 bases and at J to 6 bases, leaving 13 bases not matched to a gene. The CDR3 reads CSVPRGTGRREQYF. The CDR3 DNA reads as TGCAGTGTCCCAAGGGGGACAGGGCGTCGCGAGCAGTACTTC.

As regards this clonotype: Given a much more abundant clone one base away, this may be a read error. This chain links TRBV7-9 with TRBJ2-2; D is possibly TRBD1 (6 bases). The length of the CDR3 is 15 residues. The germline V gene encodes CDR1 SEHNR and CDR2 FQNEAQ (reference sequence). The V end lost 11 bases, the J end lost 2 bases, and 18 bases lay between the germline ends. CDR3 sequence reads: CAGPPGTLNTGELFF. In DNA, the CDR3 is TGTGCCGGCCCCCCTGGGACACTCAACACCGGGGAGCTGTTTTTT.

This clonotype was seen repeatedly, ten times or more. Written as DNA, the CDR3 is TGTGCCAGCAGTTTGATAGGACAGAATAGCAATCAGCCCCAGCATTTT. This encodes CASSLIGQNSNQPQHF. This chain uses TRBV12-3 or TRBV12-4 with TRBJ1-5; a weak D match, TRBD1 (6 bases). Trimming pared 3 bases from V and 0 bases from J, leaving 12 bases between. This CDR3 has 16 amino acids.

This chain links TRBV5-1 with TRBJ1-2; 7 nucleotides line up with TRBD1. V gave up 3 bases and J gave up 6 bases; unmatched junction bases: 14. The CDR3 sequence is 16 residues long. The germline gives CDR1 SGHRS, CDR2 YFSETQ. CDR3 nucleotides: TGCGCCAGCAGCTCCAATCCGGGACAGTGGGCGAATGGCTACACCTTC. It yields the protein CASSSNPGQWANGYTF.

This clonotype showed up many times. The chain combines TRBV24-1 with TRBJ2-1; TRBD1 aligns across 7 bases. Germline V gene lookup returns CDR1 KGHDR and CDR2 SFDVKD. Trimming at V came to 2 bases and at J to 6 bases, leaving 6 bases not matched to a gene. The CDR3 is made up of 15 amino acids. The CDR3: CATSDSRGPVNEQFF. The DNA of the CDR3 is TGTGCCACCAGTGATTCAAGGGGGCCAGTCAATGAGCAGTTCTTC.

This clonotype has more than one count but fewer than ten. This sequence may be a read error, since a much larger clone differs from it by one base. V usage is TRBV7-2 and J usage is TRBJ2-3; TRBD2 matches 9 bases. The CDR3 loop spans 15 amino acids. CDR1 SGHTA and CDR2 FQGNSA come from the germline V gene. The CDR3 DNA reads TGTGCCAGCAGCTTAGCAGCGGGAGGATCAGATACGCGGTATTTT. Amino acids: CASSLAAGGSDTRYF. Full variable domain (rest looked up from reference TRBV7-2 and TRBJ2-3): GAGVSQSPSNKVTEKGKDVELRCDPISGHTALYWYRQSLGQGLEFLIYFQGNSAPDKSGLPSDRFSAERTGGSVSTLTIQRTQQEDSAVYLCASSLAAGGSDTRYFGPGTRLTVL.

CDR3 residues: CASNLLAGVDEQYF. The CDR3 DNA reads as TGTGCCAGCAACCTACTAGCGGGAGTTGACGAGCAGTACTTC. The rearrangement joins TRBV6-2 or TRBV6-3 to TRBJ2-7; 11 positions agree with TRBD2. The CDR3 sequence is 14 residues long. With 7 bases clipped from V and 5 bases from J, the junction kept 7 bases outside the gene matches. Looked up from germline, CDR1 is MNHEY and CDR2 is SVGEGT.

The sample holds many counts of this clonotype. The chain recombines TRBV6-6 with TRBJ2-7, with TRBD1 matching over 10 bases. This CDR3 contains 17 residues. V lost 6 bases, J lost 3 bases, and 14 bases stayed unmatched. Germline V lookup: CDR1 MNHNY, CDR2 SVGAGI (reference sequence). This CDR3 is CASRRQGATPSYYEQYF. As DNA, the CDR3 is TGTGCCAGCAGACGACAGGGGGCCACACCATCCTACTACGAGCAGTACTTC.

This clonotype has just a few counts. The chain has TRBV19 and TRBJ2-3; D is tentatively TRBD1 or TRBD2 (5 bases each). The CDR3 sequence is 18 residues long. The ends were cut back, 2 bases at V and 4 bases at J, with 22 bases in the middle. Germline V gene sequence: CDR1 LNHDA, CDR2 SQIVND (reference sequence). The CDR3 nucleotides read TGTGCCAGTAGTATAATAGCCTCGGGACGTAGTTCCGCAGATACGCAGTATTTT. This codes for CASSIIASGRSSADTQYF.

The chain couples TRBV30 to TRBJ2-2, with D unresolved. V was shortened by 3 bases and J by 4 bases, with 9 bases between the two germline ends. CDR3 size: 13 residues. Germline CDR1 is GTSNPN and CDR2 is SVGIG (reference sequence). The CDR3 reads CAWRGSFTGELFF. CDR3 DNA sequence: TGTGCCTGGAGGGGGTCCTTCACCGGGGAGCTGTTTTTT.